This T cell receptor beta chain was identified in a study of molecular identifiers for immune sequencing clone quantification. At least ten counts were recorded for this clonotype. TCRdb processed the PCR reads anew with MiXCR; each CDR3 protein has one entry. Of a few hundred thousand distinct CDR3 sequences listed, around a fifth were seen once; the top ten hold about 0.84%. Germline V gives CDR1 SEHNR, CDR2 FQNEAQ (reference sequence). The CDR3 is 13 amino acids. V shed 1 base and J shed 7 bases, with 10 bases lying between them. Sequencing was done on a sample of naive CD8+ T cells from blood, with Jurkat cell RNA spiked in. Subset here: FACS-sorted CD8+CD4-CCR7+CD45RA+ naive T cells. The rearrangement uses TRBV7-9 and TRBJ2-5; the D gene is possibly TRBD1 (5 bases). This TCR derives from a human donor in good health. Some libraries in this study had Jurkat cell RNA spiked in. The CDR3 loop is CASSLEDTLTQYF. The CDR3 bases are TGTGCCAGCAGCTTAGAGGACACCCTGACCCAGTACTTC. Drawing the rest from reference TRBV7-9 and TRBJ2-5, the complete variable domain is DTGVSQNPRHKITKRGQNVTFRCDPISEHNRLYWYRQTLGQGPEFLTYFQNEAQLEKSRLLSDRFSAERPKGSFSTLEIQRTEQGDSAMYLCASSLEDTLTQYFGPGTRLLVL.